The clone carrying this T cell receptor (beta chain) was seen once. Its antigen is not identified. This specimen belongs to a study of CD4+ T cells in melanoma. Study conclusions and caveats: A reported correlation linked neoantigen-specific CD4+ T cells to CD8+, macrophage and B cell function. Neoantigen-specific CD4+ T cells in melanoma reportedly had diverse differentiation states.

This table comes from immunoSEQ multiplex PCR, and its TCRdb copy is limited to in-frame clones, with some not included. Of roughly 18,000 clones detected, about 83% appear once; the ten largest clones hold 5.1%. Per the germline V gene, CDR1 is MNHEY and CDR2 is SVGAGI. Trimming cost V 5 bases and J 4 bases; bases outside gene matches: 4. The CDR3 has 13 amino acids. Sequencing used cells from a culture (not recorded whether cultured in vitro). The sequence came from a human donor with melanoma. The chain couples TRBV6-5 to TRBJ1-1; 7 bases agree with TRBD1. CDR3 protein: CASSQRQGTEAFF. In DNA, the CDR3 is TGTGCCAGCAGTCAGAGACAGGGCACTGAAGCTTTCTTT.